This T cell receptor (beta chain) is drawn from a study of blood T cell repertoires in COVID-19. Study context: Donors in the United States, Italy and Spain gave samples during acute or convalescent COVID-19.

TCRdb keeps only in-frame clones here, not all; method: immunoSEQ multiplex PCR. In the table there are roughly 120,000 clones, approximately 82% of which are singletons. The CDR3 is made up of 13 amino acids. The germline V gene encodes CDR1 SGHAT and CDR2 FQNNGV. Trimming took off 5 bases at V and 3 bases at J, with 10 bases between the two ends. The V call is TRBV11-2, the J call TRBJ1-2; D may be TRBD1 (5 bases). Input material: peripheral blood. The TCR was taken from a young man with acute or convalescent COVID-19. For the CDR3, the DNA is TGTGCCAGCAGCGTTACGGGGGACTATGGCTACACCTTC. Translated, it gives CASSVTGDYGYTF.